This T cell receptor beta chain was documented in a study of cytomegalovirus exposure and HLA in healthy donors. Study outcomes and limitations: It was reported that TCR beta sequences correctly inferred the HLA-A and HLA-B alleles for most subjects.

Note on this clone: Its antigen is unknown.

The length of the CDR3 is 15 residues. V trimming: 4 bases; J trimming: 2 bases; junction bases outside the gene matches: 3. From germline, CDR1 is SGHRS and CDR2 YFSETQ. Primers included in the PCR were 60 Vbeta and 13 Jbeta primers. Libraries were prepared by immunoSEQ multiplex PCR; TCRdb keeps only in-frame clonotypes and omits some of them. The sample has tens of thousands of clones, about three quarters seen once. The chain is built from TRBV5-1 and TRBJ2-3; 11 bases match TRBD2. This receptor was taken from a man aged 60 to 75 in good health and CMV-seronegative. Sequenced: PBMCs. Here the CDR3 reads CASSRGLADTDTQYF. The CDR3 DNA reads TGCGCCAGCAGCAGGGGACTAGCGGACACAGATACGCAGTATTTT. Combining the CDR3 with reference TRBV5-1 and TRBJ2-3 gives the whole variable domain KAGVTQTPRYLIKTRGQQVTLSCSPISGHRSVSWYQQTPGQGLQFLFEYFSETQRNKGNFPGRFSGRQFSNSRSEMNVSTLELGDSALYLCASSRGLADTDTQYFGPGTRLTVL.